The 25 T cell receptor beta chains presented below share a single source sample, sequenced in a study of blood T cell repertoires in COVID-19. Generated by immunoSEQ multiplex PCR, the TCRdb table keeps only in-frame clones and is missing some. This sample has tens of thousands of clones; around 83% occur once, and the top ten carry about 18%. The sequenced sample was peripheral blood. These receptors were taken from a woman aged 60-75 years with acute or convalescent COVID-19.

This clone came up once. V gene TRBV9 combines with J gene TRBJ1-6, with no clear D. The CDR3 has 14 residues. CDR1 is SGDLS, CDR2 YYNGEE, per germline. V lost 0 bases and J 4 bases, leaving 5 bases between the germline ends. DNA for the CDR3: TGTGCCAGCAGCGTAGGGCAGTATAATTCACCCCTCCACTTT. Amino acids: CASSVGQYNSPLHF.

The gene calls are TRBV18 and TRBJ1-4; 9 nucleotides align to TRBD1. The V gene's germline CDR1 is KGHSH and CDR2 LQKENI. V gave up 7 bases and J gave up 5 bases; unmatched junction bases: 5. The CDR3 spans 14 residues. The CDR3 nucleotides are TGTGCCAGCTTGCCGGGACAGGGAAATGAAAAACTGTTTTTT. Protein: CASLPGQGNEKLFF.

Concerning this clone: Mismatch with germline at one junction end may stem from a read error. The chain is built from TRBV7-7 and TRBJ1-6, with a tentative D call TRBD1 (6 bases). The CDR3 length is 13 residues. The germline CDR1 and CDR2 sequences are SSHAT and FNYEAQ (reference sequence). CDR3 loop: CASSSDSNSPLHF. The CDR3 DNA reads as TGTGCTAGCAGCTCGGACAGTAATTCACCCCTCCACTTT.

The CDR3 here is CSVGTGGLYGYTF. The CDR3 DNA reads TGCAGCGTGGGGACAGGGGGTCTCTATGGCTACACCTTC. This rearrangement joins TRBV29-1 to TRBJ1-2; 11 bases are a match to TRBD1. This CDR3 comprises 13 residues. V gave up 6 bases and J gave up 4 bases; unmatched junction bases: 4. Germline V gene lookup returns CDR1 SQVTM and CDR2 ANQGSEA.

The chain is built from TRBV9 and TRBJ1-6; D gene uncertain. Germline loops: CDR1 SGDLS, CDR2 YYNGEE. Trimming cost V 8 bases and J 10 bases, with 13 bases left between them. The CDR3 runs 12 residues. The CDR3 DNA reads as TGTGCCAGTCCTCCCGGAGGATCACCCCTCCACTTT. It is translated as CASPPGGSPLHF.

The chain recombines TRBV6-5 with TRBJ1-2; tentative D call: TRBD1 (5 bases). The germline gives CDR1 MNHEY, CDR2 SVGAGI. The ends were cut back, 6 bases at V and 2 bases at J, with 13 bases in the middle. This CDR3 is 14 amino acids long. CDR3 nucleotides: TGTGCCAGCAGCGATCAACGGACAAACTATGGCTACACCTTC. Translated: CASSDQRTNYGYTF.

The chain is built from TRBV6-4 and TRBJ2-3, with 11 positions matching TRBD1. The CDR3 runs 14 residues. Looked up from germline, CDR1 is MRHNA and CDR2 is SNTAGT. The V and J ends lost 5 bases and 6 bases, in that order; junction bases with no gene match: 4. CDR3: CASSRDRGSDTQYF. The CDR3 DNA is TGTGCCAGCAGTCGGGACAGGGGGTCGGATACGCAGTATTTT.

The V and J genes are TRBV5-4 and TRBJ2-1, with 12 bases identical to TRBD2. The CDR3 sequence is 17 residues long. CDR1 is SGHNT, CDR2 YYREEE, per germline (reference sequence). Losses at the gene ends were 5 bases for V and 6 bases for J; bases not matched to a gene: 12. As DNA, the CDR3 is TGTGCCAGCAGATTGACTAGCGGGAGTCTGATAGCCAATGAGCAGTTCTTC. Translation: CASRLTSGSLIANEQFF.

The chain is built from TRBV5-4 and TRBJ1-2; 11 bases agree with TRBD1. Germline lookup yields CDR1 SGHNT and CDR2 YYREEE (reference sequence). V dropped 4 bases and J dropped 2; count of bases not matched to a gene: 7. There are 16 residues in the CDR3. CDR3 nucleotides: TGTGCCAGCAGCCTGGACAGGGGGCTTTCCAACTATGGCTACACCTTC. This sequence encodes CASSLDRGLSNYGYTF.

The chain recombines TRBV6-1 with TRBJ2-2; D might be TRBD1 (6 bases). Looked up from germline, CDR1 is MNHNS and CDR2 is SASEGT. CDR3 length: 17 residues. Trimming cost V 2 bases and J 2 bases, with 15 bases left between them. The CDR3 nucleotides are TGTGCCAGCAGTGAATCAGCCCCAGGGGCTAACACCGGGGAGCTGTTTTTT. Translating gives CASSESAPGANTGELFF.

The V gene is TRBV10-3, the J gene TRBJ1-1; the D is unclear. V was trimmed by 3 bases and J by 2 bases, leaving 16 bases between them. The CDR3 is made up of 16 amino acids. The germline V gene encodes CDR1 ENHRY and CDR2 SYGVKD. The DNA of the CDR3 is TGTGCCATCAGTGAAGTCAGAGGAGGAGGCAACACTGAAGCTTTCTTT. Its translation: CAISEVRGGGNTEAFF.

This clone appeared once. The rearrangement links TRBV11-3 to TRBJ2-7, with 14 bases lining up with TRBD2. This CDR3 has 18 residues. Germline V gene data show CDR1 as SGHNT and CDR2 as YENEEA. With 4 bases clipped from V and 3 bases from J, the junction kept 11 bases outside the gene matches. The CDR3 DNA reads as TGTGCCAGCAGCTCATCGACTAGCGGGAGGGCCCTCGTCTACGAGCAGTACTTC. Its protein is CASSSSTSGRALVYEQYF. Based on the CDR3 plus reference TRBV11-3 and TRBJ2-7, the full variable domain is EAGVVQSPRYKIIEKKQPVAFWCNPISGHNTLYWYLQNLGQGPELLIRYENEEAVDDSQLPKDRFSAERLKGVDSTLKIQPAELGDSAVYLCASSSSTSGRALVYEQYFGPGTRLTVT.

J is TRBJ2-5 and V is TRBV6-1; 9 nucleotides line up with TRBD2. The length of the CDR3 is 17 residues. Germline lookup yields CDR1 MNHNS and CDR2 SASEGT. V was clipped by 4 bases and J by 2 bases; unmatched bases: 11. CDR3 in DNA: TGTGCCAGCAGTGTCGAGCGGGGGGCGGGGATTCAAGAGACCCAGTACTTC. This encodes CASSVERGAGIQETQYF.

This sequence joins TRBV6-5 and TRBJ2-3, with 9 bases fitting TRBD1. V was clipped by 7 bases and J by 7 bases; unmatched bases: 12. The CDR3 covers 15 residues. Germline V lookup: CDR1 MNHEY, CDR2 SVGAGI. The CDR3 here is CASNKIPGQGYTQYF. Written as DNA, the CDR3 is TGTGCCAGCAACAAGATTCCGGGACAGGGTTATACGCAGTATTTT.

This clone appeared a single time. The chain combines TRBV18 with TRBJ1-3; TRBD1 is a possible D gene (6 bases). The CDR3 is made up of 16 amino acids. V was shortened by 6 bases and J by 0 bases, with 15 bases between the two germline ends. The germline V gene has CDR1 KGHSH and CDR2 LQKENI. Here the CDR3 reads CASSSRDIISGNTIYF. As DNA, the CDR3 is TGTGCCAGCTCGTCCCGGGACATAATCTCTGGAAACACCATATATTTT.

The chain carries TRBV19 and TRBJ1-2, with 9 bases lining up with TRBD1. J lost 3 bases, V lost 5 bases, and 10 bases had no gene match. The CDR3 length is 16 residues. CDR1 and CDR2 (germline): LNHDA, SQIVND (reference sequence). The CDR3 protein is CASSSTGTGSYYGYTF. The CDR3 DNA follows: TGTGCCAGTAGTTCCACCGGGACAGGGTCTTACTATGGCTACACCTTC.

The chain is built from TRBV11-3 and TRBJ2-7; 10 bases map to TRBD1. With 5 bases clipped from V and 2 bases from J, the junction kept 3 bases outside the gene matches. In germline, CDR1 is SGHNT, CDR2 YENEEA. This CDR3 has 14 residues. CDR3 DNA: TGTGCCAGCAGCCAGGGACAGGGGCCCTACGAGCAGTACTTC. Translating gives CASSQGQGPYEQYF. The whole variable domain, remainder taken from reference TRBV11-3 and TRBJ2-7, is EAGVVQSPRYKIIEKKQPVAFWCNPISGHNTLYWYLQNLGQGPELLIRYENEEAVDDSQLPKDRFSAERLKGVDSTLKIQPAELGDSAVYLCASSQGQGPYEQYFGPGTRLTVT.

The chain has TRBV7-3 and TRBJ2-1; perhaps TRBD1 as D (6 bases). Germline V gene lookup returns CDR1 SGHTA and CDR2 FQGTGA. V dropped 5 bases and J dropped 0 bases, with 8 bases sitting between them. The CDR3 contains 14 residues. This CDR3 reads CASSPRGSYNEQFF. The CDR3 DNA reads TGTGCCAGCAGCCCCAGGGGCTCCTACAATGAGCAGTTCTTC.

The chain has TRBV6-5 and TRBJ1-2; possibly TRBD1 for D (5 bases). CDR1 is MNHEY, CDR2 SVGAGI, per germline. There are 14 residues in the CDR3. The V gene lost 10 bases and the J gene lost 4 bases, with 19 bases spanning the gap. The CDR3 coding sequence is TGTGCCACTTTTACGCGGGGCTACAGCTATGGCTACACCTTC. Protein sequence: CATFTRGYSYGYTF.

CDR3 sequence: CASSSLWGGGEQYF. CDR3 bases: TGTGCCAGCAGCTCACTCTGGGGGGGTGGCGAGCAGTACTTC. The V gene is TRBV5-8, the J gene TRBJ2-7, with 7 bases matching TRBD2. This CDR3 spans 14 amino acids. CDR1 is SGHTS, CDR2 YDEGEE, per germline. J was trimmed by 6 bases and V by 3 bases; bases with no gene match: 9. Complete variable domain (other parts from reference TRBV5-8 and TRBJ2-7): EAGVTQSPTHLIKTRGQQATLRCSPISGHTSVYWYQQALGLGLQFLLWYDEGEERNRGNFPPRFSGRQFPNYSSELNVNALELEDSALYLCASSSLWGGGEQYFGPGTRLTVT.

The chain combines TRBV10-3 with TRBJ2-2; TRBD1 aligns across 7 bases. J gave up 2 bases and V 9 bases, and 6 bases lay outside the gene matches. The CDR3 covers 14 residues. The germline V gene has CDR1 ENHRY and CDR2 SYGVKD. DNA for the CDR3: TGTGCCATAGTGGGACAGCTCAACACCGGGGAGCTGTTTTTT. This translates into CAIVGQLNTGELFF.

This clone has a single count. The chain links TRBV4-1 to TRBJ2-5; 9 bases are shared with TRBD2. This CDR3 region has 18 residues. Germline CDR1 and CDR2: MGHRA and YSYEKL. The V gene end was trimmed by 0 bases and the J gene end by 0 bases; junction bases not matched to a gene: 8. Here the CDR3 reads CASSQDLVAGGYQETQYF. The CDR3 DNA sequence: TGCGCCAGCAGCCAAGATTTGGTGGCGGGGGGGTACCAAGAGACCCAGTACTTC.

The CDR3 here is CASSRGLAGGGSETQYF. CDR3 DNA sequence: TGTGCCAGCAGTCGGGGACTAGCGGGTGGGGGGTCGGAGACCCAGTACTTC. The chain links TRBV7-9 to TRBJ2-5, with TRBD2 matching over 12 bases. Unmatched junction bases numbered 13, after V lost 6 bases and J lost 5 bases. The germline CDR1 and CDR2 sequences are SEHNR and FQNEAQ (reference sequence). This CDR3 contains 17 residues.

The chain carries TRBV9 and TRBJ1-2; D may be TRBD1 (6 bases). Looked up from germline, CDR1 is SGDLS and CDR2 is YYNGEE. This CDR3 is 14 amino acids long. V was pared by 7 bases and J by 0 bases, with 13 bases between. The CDR3 loop reads CASSTGSANYGYTF. As DNA, the CDR3 is TGTGCCAGCTCCACAGGGTCCGCTAACTATGGCTACACCTTC.

V is TRBV13 and J is TRBJ1-3; D is ambiguous. This CDR3 has 14 residues. Trimming removed 4 bases at V and 3 bases at J, with 10 bases between. Germline loops: CDR1 PRHDT, CDR2 FYEKMQ (reference sequence). The CDR3 region is CASSSNSFGNTIYF. Written as DNA, the CDR3 is TGTGCCAGCAGCTCTAACAGCTTTGGAAACACCATATATTTT.